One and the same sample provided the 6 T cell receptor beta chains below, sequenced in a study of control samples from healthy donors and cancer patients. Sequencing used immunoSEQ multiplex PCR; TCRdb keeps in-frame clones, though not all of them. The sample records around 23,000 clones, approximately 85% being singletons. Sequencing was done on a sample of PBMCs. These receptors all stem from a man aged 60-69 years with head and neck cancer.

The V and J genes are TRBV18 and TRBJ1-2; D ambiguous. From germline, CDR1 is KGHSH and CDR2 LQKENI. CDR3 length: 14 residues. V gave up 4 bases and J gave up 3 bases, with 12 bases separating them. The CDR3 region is CASSLGEADYGYTF. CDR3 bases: TGTGCCAGCTCACTCGGTGAGGCGGACTATGGCTACACCTTC. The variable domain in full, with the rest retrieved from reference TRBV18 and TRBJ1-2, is NAGVMQNPRHLVRRRGQEARLRCSPMKGHSHVYWYRQLPEEGLKFMVYLQKENIIDESGMPKERFSAEFPKEGPSILRIQQVVRGDSAAYFCASSLGEADYGYTFGSGTRLTVV.

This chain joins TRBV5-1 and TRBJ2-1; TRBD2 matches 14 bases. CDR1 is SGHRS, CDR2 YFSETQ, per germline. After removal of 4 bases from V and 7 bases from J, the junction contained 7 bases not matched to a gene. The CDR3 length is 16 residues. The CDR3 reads CASSEGTSGRINEQFF. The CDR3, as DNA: TGCGCCAGCAGCGAGGGGACTAGCGGGAGAATAAATGAGCAGTTCTTC. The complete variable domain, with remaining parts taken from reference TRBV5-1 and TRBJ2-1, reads KAGVTQTPRYLIKTRGQQVTLSCSPISGHRSVSWYQQTPGQGLQFLFEYFSETQRNKGNFPGRFSGRQFSNSRSEMNVSTLELGDSALYLCASSEGTSGRINEQFFGPGTRLTVL.

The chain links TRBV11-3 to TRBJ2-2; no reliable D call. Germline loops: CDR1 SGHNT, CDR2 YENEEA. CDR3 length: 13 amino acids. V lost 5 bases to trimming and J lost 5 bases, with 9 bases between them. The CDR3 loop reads CASSQETTGELFF. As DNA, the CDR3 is TGTGCCAGCAGCCAGGAGACTACCGGGGAGCTGTTTTTT.

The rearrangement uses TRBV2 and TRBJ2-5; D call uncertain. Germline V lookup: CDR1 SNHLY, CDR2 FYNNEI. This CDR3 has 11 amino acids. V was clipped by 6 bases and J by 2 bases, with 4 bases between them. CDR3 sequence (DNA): TGTGCCAGCAGCGTACAAGAGACCCAGTACTTC. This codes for CASSVQETQYF. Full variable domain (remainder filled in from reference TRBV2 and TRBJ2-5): EPEVTQTPSHQVTQMGQEVILRCVPISNHLYFYWYRQILGQKVEFLVSFYNNEISEKSEIFDDQFSVERPDGSNFTLKIRSTKLEDSAMYFCASSVQETQYFGPGTRLLVL.

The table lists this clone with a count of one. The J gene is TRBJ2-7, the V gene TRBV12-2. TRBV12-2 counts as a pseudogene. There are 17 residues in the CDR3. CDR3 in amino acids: CASRFPPRQDPYYEQYF. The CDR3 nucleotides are TGTGCAAGTCGCTTCCCCCCCCGCCAGGACCCATACTACGAGCAGTACTTC.

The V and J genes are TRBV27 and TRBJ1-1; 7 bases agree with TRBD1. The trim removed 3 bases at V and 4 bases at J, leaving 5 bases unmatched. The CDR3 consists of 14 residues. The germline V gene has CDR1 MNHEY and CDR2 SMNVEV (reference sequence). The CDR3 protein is CASSLPGGGTEAFF. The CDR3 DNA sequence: TGTGCCAGCAGTTTGCCAGGGGGTGGCACTGAAGCTTTCTTT.